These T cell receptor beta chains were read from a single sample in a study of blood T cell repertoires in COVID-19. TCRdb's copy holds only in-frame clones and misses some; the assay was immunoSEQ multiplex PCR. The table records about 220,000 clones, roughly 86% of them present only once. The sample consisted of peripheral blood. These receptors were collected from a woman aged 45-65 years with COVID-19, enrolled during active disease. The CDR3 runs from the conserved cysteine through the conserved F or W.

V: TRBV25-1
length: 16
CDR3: CASSELTGGRNTEAFF

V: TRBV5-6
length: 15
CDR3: CASSLEPELADTQYF

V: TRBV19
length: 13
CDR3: CASSIVSGDIQYF

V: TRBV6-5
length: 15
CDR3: CASSYRGQGSEKLFF

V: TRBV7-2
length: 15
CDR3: CASSERGGRYNEQFF

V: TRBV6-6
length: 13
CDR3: CASSYERNYGYTF

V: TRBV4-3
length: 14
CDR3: CASSQGGLNEKLFF

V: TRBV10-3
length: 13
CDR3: CAISGPPGGEAFF

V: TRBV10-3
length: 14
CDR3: CAIRADRNNEKLFF

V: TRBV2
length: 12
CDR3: CASRGGNYGYTF

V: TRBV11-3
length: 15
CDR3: CASSSLFGGYNEQFF

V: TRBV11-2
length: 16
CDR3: CASSPHGQGRNYGYTF

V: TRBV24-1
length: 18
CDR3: CATSDSSTSGGYTDTQYF

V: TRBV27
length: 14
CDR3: CASSLSGSFYGYTF

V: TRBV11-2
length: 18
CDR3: CASSLDLLGTSNTGELFF

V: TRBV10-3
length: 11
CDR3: CAISDFGELFF

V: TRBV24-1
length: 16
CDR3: CATSDPGTGGLDTQYF

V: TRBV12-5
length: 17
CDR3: CASGLVTGAAMNTEAFF

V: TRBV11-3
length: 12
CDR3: CASSPYTGELFF

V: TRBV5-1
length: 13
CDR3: CASSSGYSDTQYF

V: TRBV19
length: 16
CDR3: CASRKTGGILNTEAFF

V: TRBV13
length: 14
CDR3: CASSSHRDTDTQYF

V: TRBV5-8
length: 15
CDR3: CASSLSVYGANVLTF

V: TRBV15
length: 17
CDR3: CATSRERAAGPTGELFF

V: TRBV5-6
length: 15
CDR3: CASSERQTANYGYTF

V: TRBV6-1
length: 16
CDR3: CASSEGGHRSGNTIYF

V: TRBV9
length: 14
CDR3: CASSERATYNEQFF

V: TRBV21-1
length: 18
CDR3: CASSPVRDRVSGANVLTF

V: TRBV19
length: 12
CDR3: CASMGQGNTIYF

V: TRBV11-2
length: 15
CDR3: CASSPQGSGSYEQYF

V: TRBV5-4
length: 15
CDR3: CASSSPITGFHGYTF

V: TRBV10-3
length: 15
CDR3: CAISESGGPTGELFF

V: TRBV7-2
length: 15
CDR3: CASSLAGGPGDTQYF

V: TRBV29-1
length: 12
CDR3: CSVVAVNTEAFF

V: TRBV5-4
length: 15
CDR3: CASSHPQGAGYEQYF

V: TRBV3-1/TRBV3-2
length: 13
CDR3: CASSQGPLQPQHF

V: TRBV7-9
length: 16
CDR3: CASSSAQGLGNTEAFF

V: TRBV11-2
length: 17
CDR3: CASSPGDSRYSGNTIYF

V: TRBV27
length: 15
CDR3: CASSPTRDRGTEAFF

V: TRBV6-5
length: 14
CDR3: CASTLNRGHVTQYF

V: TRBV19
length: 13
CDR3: CASRLAATDTQYF

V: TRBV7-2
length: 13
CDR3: CASSLGPSRGYTF

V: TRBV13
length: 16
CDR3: CASSFWGGDSTDTQYF

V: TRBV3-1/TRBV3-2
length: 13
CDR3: CASSRANTGELFF

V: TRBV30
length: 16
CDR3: CAWSGEASSYNSPLHF

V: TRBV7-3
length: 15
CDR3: CASSPGQEKTYEQYF

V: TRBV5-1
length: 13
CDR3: CASSLDYLGELFF

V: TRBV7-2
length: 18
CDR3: CASSLWDWGSSYNSPLHF